The T cell receptor beta chain under discussion was sequenced for a study of cytomegalovirus exposure and HLA in healthy donors. Deletions cut 2 bases from V and 7 bases from J, with 9 bases between. This CDR3 contains 12 residues. Looked up from germline, CDR1 is GTSNPN and CDR2 is SVGIG (reference sequence). The PCR had 60 Vbeta and 13 Jbeta primers. This table comes from immunoSEQ multiplex PCR, and its TCRdb copy is limited to in-frame clones, with some not included. This repertoire shows approximately 140,000 clones, around 78% found once; its top ten account for over 2.5%. The rearrangement uses TRBV30 and TRBJ2-1; weak D call: TRBD1 (6 bases). Sample: PBMCs. The TCR sequence derives from a male donor in good health and CMV-seronegative. The CDR3 nucleotides are TGTGCCTGGAGTAGGGGGAAGAATGAGCAGTTCTTC. This gives the protein CAWSRGKNEQFF. Complete variable domain (other parts from reference TRBV30 and TRBJ2-1): SQTIHQWPATLVQPVGSPLSLECTVEGTSNPNLYWYRQAAGRGLQLLFYSVGIGQISSEVPQNLSASRPQDRQFILSSKKLLLSDSGFYLCAWSRGKNEQFFGPGTRLTVL.